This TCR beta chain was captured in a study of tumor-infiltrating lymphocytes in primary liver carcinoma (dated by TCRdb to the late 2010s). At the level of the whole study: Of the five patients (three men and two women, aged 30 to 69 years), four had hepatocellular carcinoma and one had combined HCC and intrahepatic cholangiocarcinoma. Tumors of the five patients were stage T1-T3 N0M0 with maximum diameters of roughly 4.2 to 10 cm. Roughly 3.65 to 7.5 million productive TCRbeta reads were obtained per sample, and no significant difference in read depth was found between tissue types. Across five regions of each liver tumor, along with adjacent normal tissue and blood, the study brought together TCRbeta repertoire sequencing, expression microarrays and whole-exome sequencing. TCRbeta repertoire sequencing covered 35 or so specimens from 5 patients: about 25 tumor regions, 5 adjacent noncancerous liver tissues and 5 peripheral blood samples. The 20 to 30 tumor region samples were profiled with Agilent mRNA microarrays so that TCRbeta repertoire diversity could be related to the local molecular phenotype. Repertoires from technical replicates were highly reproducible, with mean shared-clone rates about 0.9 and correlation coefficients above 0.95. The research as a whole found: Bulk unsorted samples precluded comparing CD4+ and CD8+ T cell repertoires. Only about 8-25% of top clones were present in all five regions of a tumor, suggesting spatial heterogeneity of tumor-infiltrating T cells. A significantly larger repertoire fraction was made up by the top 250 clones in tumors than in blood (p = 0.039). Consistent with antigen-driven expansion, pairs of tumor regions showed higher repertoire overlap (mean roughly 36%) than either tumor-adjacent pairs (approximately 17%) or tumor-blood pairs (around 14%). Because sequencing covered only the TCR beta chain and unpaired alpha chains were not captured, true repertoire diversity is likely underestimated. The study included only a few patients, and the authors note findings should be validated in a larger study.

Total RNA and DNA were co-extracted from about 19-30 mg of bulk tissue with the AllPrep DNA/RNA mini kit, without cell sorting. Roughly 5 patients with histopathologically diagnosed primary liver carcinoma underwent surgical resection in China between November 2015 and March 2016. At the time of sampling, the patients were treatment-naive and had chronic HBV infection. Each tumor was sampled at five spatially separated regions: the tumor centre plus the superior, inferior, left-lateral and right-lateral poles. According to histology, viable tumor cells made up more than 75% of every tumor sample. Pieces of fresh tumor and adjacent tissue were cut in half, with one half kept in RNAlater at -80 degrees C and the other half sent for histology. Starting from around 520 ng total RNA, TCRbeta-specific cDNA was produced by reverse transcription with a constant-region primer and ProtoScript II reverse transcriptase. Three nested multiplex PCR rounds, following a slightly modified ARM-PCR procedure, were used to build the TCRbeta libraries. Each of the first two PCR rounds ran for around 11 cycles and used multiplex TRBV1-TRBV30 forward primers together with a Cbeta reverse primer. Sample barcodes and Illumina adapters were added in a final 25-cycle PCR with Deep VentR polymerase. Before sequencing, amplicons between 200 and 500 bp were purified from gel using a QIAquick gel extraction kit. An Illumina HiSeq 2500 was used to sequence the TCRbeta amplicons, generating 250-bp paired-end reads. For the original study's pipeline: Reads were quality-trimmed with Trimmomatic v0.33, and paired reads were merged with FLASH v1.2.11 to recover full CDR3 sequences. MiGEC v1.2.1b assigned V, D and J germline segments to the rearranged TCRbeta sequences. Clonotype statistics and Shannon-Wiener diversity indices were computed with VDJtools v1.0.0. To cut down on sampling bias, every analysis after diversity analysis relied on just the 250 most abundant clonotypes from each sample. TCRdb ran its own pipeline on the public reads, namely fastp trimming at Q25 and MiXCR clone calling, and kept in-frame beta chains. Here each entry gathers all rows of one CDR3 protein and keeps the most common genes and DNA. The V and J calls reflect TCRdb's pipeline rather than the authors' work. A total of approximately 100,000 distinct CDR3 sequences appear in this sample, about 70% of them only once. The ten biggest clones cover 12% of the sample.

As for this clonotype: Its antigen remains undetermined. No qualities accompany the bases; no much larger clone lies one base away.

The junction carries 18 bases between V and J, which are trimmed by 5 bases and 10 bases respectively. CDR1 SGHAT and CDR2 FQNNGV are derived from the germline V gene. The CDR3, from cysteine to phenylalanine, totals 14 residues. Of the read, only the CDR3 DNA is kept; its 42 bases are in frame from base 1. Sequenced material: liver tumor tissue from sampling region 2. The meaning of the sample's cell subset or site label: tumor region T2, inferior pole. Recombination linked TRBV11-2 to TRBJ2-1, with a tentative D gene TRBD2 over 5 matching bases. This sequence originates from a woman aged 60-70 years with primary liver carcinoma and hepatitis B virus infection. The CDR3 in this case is CASSPDWRYREQFF. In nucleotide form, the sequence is TGTGCCAGCAGCCCGGACTGGAGGTATAGAGAGCAGTTCTTC.